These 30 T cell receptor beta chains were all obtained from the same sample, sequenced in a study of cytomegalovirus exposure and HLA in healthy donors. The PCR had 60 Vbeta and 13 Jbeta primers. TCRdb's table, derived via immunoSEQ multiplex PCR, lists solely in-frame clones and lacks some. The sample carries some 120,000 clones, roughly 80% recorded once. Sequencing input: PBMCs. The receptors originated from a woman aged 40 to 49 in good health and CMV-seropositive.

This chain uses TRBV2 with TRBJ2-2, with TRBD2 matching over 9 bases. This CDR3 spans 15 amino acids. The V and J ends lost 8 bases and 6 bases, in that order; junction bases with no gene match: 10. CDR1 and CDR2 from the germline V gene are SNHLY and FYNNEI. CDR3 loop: CASSYTGGRAGELFF. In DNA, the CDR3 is TGTGCCAGCTCTTATACAGGCGGGAGGGCCGGGGAGCTGTTTTTT.

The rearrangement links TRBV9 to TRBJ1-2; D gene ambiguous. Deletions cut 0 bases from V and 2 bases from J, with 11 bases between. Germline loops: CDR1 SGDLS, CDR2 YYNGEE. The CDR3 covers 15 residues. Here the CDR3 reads CASSVDPGMNYGYTF. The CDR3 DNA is TGTGCCAGCAGCGTAGATCCGGGAATGAACTATGGCTACACCTTC. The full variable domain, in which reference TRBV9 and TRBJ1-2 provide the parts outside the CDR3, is DSGVTQTPKHLITATGQRVTLRCSPRSGDLSVYWYQQSLDQGLQFLIQYYNGEERAKGNILERFSAQQFPDLHSELNLSSLELGDSALYFCASSVDPGMNYGYTFGSGTRLTVV.

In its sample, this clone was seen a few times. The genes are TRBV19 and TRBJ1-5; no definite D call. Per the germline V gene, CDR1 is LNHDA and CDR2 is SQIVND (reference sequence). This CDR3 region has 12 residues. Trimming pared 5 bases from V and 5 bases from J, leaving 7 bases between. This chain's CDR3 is CASSRRDQPQHF. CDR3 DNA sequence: TGTGCCAGTAGTCGTCGGGATCAGCCCCAGCATTTT.

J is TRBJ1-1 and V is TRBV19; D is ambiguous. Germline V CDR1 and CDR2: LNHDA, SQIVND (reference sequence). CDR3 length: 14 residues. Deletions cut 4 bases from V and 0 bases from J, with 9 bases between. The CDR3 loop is CASSSPNMNTEAFF. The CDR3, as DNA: TGTGCCAGTAGTAGCCCCAACATGAACACTGAAGCTTTCTTT.

The DNA of the CDR3 is TGTGCCAGTAGTACCGCGGGACTAGCGGGAGCGGAGCAGTACTTC. This codes for CASSTAGLAGAEQYF. The rearrangement joins TRBV19 to TRBJ2-7; TRBD2 agrees at 14 bases. V shed 4 bases and J 7 bases; nucleotides not matched to a gene: 6. There are 15 residues in the CDR3. In germline, CDR1 is LNHDA, CDR2 SQIVND (reference sequence).

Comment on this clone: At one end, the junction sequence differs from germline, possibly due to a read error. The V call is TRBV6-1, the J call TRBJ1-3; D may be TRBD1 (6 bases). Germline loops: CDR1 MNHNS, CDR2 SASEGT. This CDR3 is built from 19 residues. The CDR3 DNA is TGTGCCAGCAGGGAAGGGCTCCGGGACAACTCTGGGGCTGGAAACACCATATATTTT. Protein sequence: CASREGLRDNSGAGNTIYF.

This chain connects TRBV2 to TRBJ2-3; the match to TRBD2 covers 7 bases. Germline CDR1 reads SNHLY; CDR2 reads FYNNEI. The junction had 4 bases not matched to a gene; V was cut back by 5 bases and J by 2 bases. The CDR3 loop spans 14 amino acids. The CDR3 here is CASSYGTTTDTQYF. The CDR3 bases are TGTGCCAGCAGTTATGGGACTACCACAGATACGCAGTATTTT.

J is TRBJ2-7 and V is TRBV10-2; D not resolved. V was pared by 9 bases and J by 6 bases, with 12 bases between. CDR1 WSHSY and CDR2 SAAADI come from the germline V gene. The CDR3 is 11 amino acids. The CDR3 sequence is CASLWSGEQYF. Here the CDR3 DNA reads TGCGCCAGTCTCTGGTCCGGCGAGCAGTACTTC.

The CDR3 DNA sequence: TGCGCCAGCGGAACAGGGGACAGGACTGAAGCTTTCTTT. As protein: CASGTGDRTEAFF. This chain uses TRBV5-1 with TRBJ1-1; 8 bases match TRBD1. The length of the CDR3 is 13 residues. Losses at the gene ends were 7 bases for V and 5 bases for J; bases not matched to a gene: 7. Looked up from germline, CDR1 is SGHRS and CDR2 is YFSETQ.

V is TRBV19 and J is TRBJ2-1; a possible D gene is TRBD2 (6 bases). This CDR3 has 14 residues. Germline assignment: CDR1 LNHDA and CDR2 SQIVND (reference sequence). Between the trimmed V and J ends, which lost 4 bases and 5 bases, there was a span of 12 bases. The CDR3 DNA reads TGTGCCAGTAGTAGGGACTTTTCAAACAATGAGCAGTTCTTC. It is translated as CASSRDFSNNEQFF.

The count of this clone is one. In DNA form, the CDR3 reads TGTGCCAGCAGTGACTCGAATTCACAGGAATTAGTTAGCACAGATACGCAGTATTTT. It yields the protein CASSDSNSQELVSTDTQYF. The rearrangement links TRBV6-4 to TRBJ2-3; D possibly corresponds to TRBD1 (5 bases). Germline V CDR1 and CDR2: MRHNA, SNTAGT. This CDR3 region has 19 residues. V lost 0 bases and J 0 bases, leaving 19 bases between the germline ends.

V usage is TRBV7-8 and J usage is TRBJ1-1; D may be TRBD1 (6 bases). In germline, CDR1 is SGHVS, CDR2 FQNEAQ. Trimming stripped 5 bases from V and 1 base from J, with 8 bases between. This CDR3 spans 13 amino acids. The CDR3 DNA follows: TGTGCCAGCAGCGTGGACAGGAACACTGAAGCTTTCTTT. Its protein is CASSVDRNTEAFF.

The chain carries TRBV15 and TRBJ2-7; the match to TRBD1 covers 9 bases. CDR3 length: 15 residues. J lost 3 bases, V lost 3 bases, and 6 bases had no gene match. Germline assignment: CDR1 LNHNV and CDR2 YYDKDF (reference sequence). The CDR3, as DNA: TGTGCCACCAGCAGGGGTGGGACAGGGAGCTACGAGCAGTACTTC. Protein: CATSRGGTGSYEQYF.

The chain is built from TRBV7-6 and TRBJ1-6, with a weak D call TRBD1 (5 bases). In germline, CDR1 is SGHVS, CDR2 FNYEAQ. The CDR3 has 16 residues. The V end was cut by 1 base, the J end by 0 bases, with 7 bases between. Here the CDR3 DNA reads TGTGCCAGCAGCTTAGGACAGAACTCCTATAATTCACCCCTCCACTTT. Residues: CASSLGQNSYNSPLHF. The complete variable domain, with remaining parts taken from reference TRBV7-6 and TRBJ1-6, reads GAGVSQSPRYKVTKRGQDVALRCDPISGHVSLYWYRQALGQGPEFLTYFNYEAQQDKSGLPNDRFSAERPEGSISTLTIQRTEQRDSAMYRCASSLGQNSYNSPLHFGNGTRLTVT.

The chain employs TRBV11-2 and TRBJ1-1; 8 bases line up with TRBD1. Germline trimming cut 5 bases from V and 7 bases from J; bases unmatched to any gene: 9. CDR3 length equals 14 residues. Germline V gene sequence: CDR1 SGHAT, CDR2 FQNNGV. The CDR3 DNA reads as TGTGCCAGCAGCCGGGACAGGCAGAGACGTGAAGCTTTCTTT. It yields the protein CASSRDRQRREAFF.

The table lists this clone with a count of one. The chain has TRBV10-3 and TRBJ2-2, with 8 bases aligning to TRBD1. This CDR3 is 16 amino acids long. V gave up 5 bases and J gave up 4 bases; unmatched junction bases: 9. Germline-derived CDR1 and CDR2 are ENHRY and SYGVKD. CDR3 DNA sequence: TGTGCCATCAGTATACAGACAGGGGTGGGCACCGGGGAGCTGTTTTTT. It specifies CAISIQTGVGTGELFF.

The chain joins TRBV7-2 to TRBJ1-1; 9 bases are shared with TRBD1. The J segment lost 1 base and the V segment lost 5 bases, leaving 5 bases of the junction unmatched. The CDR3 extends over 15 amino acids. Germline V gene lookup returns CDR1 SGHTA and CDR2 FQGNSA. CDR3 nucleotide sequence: TGTGCCAGCAGCCCTAGACAGGGGGAGAACACTGAAGCTTTCTTT. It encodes CASSPRQGENTEAFF.

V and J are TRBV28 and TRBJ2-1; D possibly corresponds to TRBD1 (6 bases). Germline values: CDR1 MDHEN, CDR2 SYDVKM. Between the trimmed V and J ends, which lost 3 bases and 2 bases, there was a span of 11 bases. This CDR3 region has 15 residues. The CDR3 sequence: CASSFTGLTYNEQFF. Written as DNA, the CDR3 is TGTGCCAGCAGTTTCACAGGGTTAACCTACAATGAGCAGTTCTTC.

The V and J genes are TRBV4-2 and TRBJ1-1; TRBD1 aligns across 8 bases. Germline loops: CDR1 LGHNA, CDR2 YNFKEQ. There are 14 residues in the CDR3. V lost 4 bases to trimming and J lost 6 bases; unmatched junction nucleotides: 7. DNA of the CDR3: TGTGCCAGCAGCCCAAACGACAGGGGCGCTGAAGCTTTCTTT. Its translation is CASSPNDRGAEAFF.

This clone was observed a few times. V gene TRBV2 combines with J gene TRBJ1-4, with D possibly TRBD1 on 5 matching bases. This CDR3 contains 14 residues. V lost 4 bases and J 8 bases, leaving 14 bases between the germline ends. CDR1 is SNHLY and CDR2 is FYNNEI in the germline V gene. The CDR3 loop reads CASSVGRVGEKLFF. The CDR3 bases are TGTGCCAGCAGTGTGGGCAGGGTTGGGGAAAAACTGTTTTTT.

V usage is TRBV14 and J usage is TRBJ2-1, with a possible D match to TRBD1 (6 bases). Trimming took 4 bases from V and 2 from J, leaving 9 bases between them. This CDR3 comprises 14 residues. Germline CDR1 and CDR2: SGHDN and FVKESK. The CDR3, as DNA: TGTGCCAGCAGCCCCCGGACAGCCTACAATGAGCAGTTCTTC. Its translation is CASSPRTAYNEQFF.

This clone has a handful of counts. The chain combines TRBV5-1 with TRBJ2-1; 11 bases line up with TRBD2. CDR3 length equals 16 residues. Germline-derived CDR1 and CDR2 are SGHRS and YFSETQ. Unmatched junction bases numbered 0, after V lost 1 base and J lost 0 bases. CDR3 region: CASSLTSGSSYNEQFF. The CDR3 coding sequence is TGCGCCAGCAGCTTGACTAGCGGGAGCTCCTACAATGAGCAGTTCTTC.

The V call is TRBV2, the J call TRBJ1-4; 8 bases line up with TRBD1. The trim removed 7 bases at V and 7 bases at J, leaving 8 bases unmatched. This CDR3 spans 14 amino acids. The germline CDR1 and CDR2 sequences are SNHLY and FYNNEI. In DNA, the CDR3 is TGTGCCAGCAACCCGGACAGGGCGGGTGAAAAACTGTTTTTT. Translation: CASNPDRAGEKLFF.

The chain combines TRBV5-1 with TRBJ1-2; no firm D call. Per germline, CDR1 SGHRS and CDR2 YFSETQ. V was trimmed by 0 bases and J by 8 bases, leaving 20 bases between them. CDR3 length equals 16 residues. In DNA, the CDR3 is TGCGCCAGCAGCTTGGCGGAGGGCACTACTATGGGAGGCTACACCTTC. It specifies CASSLAEGTTMGGYTF.

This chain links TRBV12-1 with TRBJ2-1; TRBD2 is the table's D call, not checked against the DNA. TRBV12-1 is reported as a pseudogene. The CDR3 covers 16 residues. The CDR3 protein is CASSSRTSGKYNEQFF. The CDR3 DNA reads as TGTGCCAGCAGCTCCCGGACTAGCGGGAAGTACAATGAGCAGTTCTTC.

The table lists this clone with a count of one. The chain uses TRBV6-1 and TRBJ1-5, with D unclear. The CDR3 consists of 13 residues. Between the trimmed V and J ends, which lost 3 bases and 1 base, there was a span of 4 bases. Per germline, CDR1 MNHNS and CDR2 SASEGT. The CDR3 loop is CASSDRSNQPQHF. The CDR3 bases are TGTGCCAGCAGTGACAGAAGCAATCAGCCCCAGCATTTT.

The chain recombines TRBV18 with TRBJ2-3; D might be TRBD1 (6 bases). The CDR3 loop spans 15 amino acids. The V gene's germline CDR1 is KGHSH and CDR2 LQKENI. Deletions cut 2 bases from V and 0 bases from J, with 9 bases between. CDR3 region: CASSPTGSSTDTQYF. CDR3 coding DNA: TGTGCCAGCTCACCAACAGGGTCTAGCACAGATACGCAGTATTTT.

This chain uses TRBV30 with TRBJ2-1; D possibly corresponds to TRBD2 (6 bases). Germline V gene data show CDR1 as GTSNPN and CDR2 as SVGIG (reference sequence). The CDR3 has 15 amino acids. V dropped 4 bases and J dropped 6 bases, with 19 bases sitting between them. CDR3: CAWTIRDWTGNEQFF. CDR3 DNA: TGTGCCTGGACGATCCGGGACTGGACGGGCAATGAGCAGTTCTTC. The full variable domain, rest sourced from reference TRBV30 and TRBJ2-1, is SQTIHQWPATLVQPVGSPLSLECTVEGTSNPNLYWYRQAAGRGLQLLFYSVGIGQISSEVPQNLSASRPQDRQFILSSKKLLLSDSGFYLCAWTIRDWTGNEQFFGPGTRLTVL.

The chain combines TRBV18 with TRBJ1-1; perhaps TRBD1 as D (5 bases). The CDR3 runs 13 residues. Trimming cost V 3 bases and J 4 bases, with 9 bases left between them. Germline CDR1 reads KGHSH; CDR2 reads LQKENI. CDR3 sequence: CASSPSRVTEAFF. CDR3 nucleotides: TGTGCCAGCTCACCCAGCAGGGTCACTGAAGCTTTCTTT.

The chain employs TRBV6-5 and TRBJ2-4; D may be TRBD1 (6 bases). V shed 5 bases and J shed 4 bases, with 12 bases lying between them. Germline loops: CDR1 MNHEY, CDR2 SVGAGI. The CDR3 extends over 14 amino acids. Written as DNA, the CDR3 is TGTGCCAGCAGTCCCGGACAGATAAAAAACATTCAGTACTTC. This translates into CASSPGQIKNIQYF.